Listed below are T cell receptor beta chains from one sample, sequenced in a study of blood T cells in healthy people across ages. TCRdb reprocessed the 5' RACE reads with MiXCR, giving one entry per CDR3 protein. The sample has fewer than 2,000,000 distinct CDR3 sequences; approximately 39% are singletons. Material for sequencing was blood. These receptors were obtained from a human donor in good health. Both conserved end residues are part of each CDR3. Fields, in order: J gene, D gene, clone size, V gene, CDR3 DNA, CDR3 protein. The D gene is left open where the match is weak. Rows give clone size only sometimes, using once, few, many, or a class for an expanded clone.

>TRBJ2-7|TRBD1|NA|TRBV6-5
TGTGCCAGCAGCCCCAGCACAGGGGGTCGGACCTACGGGGAGTACTTC
CASSPSTGGRTYGEYF
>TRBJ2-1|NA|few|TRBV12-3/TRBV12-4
TGTGCCAGCACCCCCCCGGGACCATACAATGAGCAGTTCTTC
CASTPPGPYNEQFF
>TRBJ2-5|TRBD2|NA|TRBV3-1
TGTGCCAGCAGCCAAGAACAAGCGGGGGGGATGGAGACCCAGTACTTC
CASSQEQAGGMETQYF
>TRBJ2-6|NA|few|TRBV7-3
TGTGCCAGCAGCCCTGAAGCAGGGGCTGGGGCCAACGTCCTGACTTTC
CASSPEAGAGANVLTF
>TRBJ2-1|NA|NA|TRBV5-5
TGTGCCAGCAGAGGTCGGTGGGTGGACAATGAGCAGTTCTTC
CASRGRWVDNEQFF
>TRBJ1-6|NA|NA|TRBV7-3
TGTGCCAGCAGCTGGACAGAGGGTTCACCCCTCCACTTT
CASSWTEGSPLHF
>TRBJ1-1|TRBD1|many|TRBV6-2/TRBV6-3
TGTGCCAGCAGTTGGGACAGGGAGTCTACTGAAGCTTTCTTT
CASSWDRESTEAFF
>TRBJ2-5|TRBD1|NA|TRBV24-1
TGTGCCACCAGTGACCGGGACAGGGGGCAGGAGACCCAGTACTTC
CATSDRDRGQETQYF
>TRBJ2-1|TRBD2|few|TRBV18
TGTGCCAGCTCAGTAACTAGCGGGGGGCCTACGGGTGAGCAGTTCTTC
CASSVTSGGPTGEQFF
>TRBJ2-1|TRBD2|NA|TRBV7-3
TGTGCCAGCAGCCTGGGACTAGCGGGGGGCGGAGAGCAGTTCTTC
CASSLGLAGGGEQFF
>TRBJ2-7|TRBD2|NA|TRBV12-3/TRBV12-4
TGTGCCAGCAGTTTAAGTGGCCCGGGAGGGTCCTACGAGCAGTACTTC
CASSLSGPGGSYEQYF
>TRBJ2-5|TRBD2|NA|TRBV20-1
TGCAGTGCTAGAGATCTCAGGACGGGGGGGCCAGAGACCCAGTACTTC
CSARDLRTGGPETQYF
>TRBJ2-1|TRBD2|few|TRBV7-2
TGTGCCAGCAGCCTGCGGACTAGCGGGGGGGGCGAGCAGTTCTTC
CASSLRTSGGGEQFF
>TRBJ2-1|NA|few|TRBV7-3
TGTGCCAGCAGCTTAAGGGTTAGCGTGGGCTTCAATGAGCAGTTCTTC
CASSLRVSVGFNEQFF
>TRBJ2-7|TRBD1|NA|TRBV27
TGTGCCAGCAGCCCAATCGGGACAGGGACCTACGAGCAGTACTTC
CASSPIGTGTYEQYF
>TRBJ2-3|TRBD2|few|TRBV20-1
TGCAGTGCTAGAGCCTTCAAGCGGGGATCTAGCACAGATACGCAGTATTTT
CSARAFKRGSSTDTQYF
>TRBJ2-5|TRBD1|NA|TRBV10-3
TGTGCCATCAGCCCCGGGACAGGGGATGGGGAGCAGTACTTC
CAISPGTGDGEQYF
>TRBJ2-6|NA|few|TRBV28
TGTGCCAGCAGCCGCGTCTTGATCCACTTCTCTGGGGCCAACGTCCTGACTTTC
CASSRVLIHFSGANVLTF
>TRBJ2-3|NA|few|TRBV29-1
TGCAGCGTTGAGGCTAGGAGGGCGCAGTATTTT
CSVEARRAQYF
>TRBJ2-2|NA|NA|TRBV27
TGTGCCAGCAGTTTAATCGCCGCTTTGGGCGGGGAGCTGTTTTTT
CASSLIAALGGELFF
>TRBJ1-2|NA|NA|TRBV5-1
TGCGCCAGCAGACCTACCGGACAGCGCGGCTATGGCTACACCTTC
CASRPTGQRGYGYTF
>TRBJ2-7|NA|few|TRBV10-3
TGTGCCATCAGTGTATCACAGAACTACGAGCAGTACTTC
CAISVSQNYEQYF
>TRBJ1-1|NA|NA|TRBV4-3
TGCGCCAGCAGCCAAGAACCGGGACAGAACACTGAAGCTTTCTTT
CASSQEPGQNTEAFF
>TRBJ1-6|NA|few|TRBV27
TGTGCCAGCAGTTTGGGCGGGACGGTGAATTCACCCCTCCACTTT
CASSLGGTVNSPLHF
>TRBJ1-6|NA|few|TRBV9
TGTGCCAGCAGCATCTACAGGTGCAATTCACCCCTCCACTTT
CASSIYRCNSPLHF
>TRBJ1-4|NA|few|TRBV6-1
TGTGCCAGTGGACCGCCATATGAAAAACTGTTTTTT
CASGPPYEKLFF
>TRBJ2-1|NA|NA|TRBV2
TGTGCCAGCAGTGAATGGGCACTAGAGAACAATGAGCAGTTCTTC
CASSEWALENNEQFF
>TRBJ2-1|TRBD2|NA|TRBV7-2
TGTGCCAGCAGTCGGACTAGCGGGGGGAACCATGAGCAGGACTTC
CASSRTSGGNHEQDF
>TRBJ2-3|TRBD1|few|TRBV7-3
TGTGCCAGCAGCCGGCACGGACAGGGGTCCGATACGCAGTATTTT
CASSRHGQGSDTQYF
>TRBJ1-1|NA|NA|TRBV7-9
TGTGCCAGCAGCGCCCCGACACATTGGGGCACTGAAGCTTTCTTT
CASSAPTHWGTEAFF
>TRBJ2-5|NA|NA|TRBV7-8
TGTGTCAGCAGCTTAATGACTGGGGGCGAAGAGACCCAGTACTTC
CVSSLMTGGEETQYF
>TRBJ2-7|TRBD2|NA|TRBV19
TGTGCCAGTAGTATCGCTAGCGGGGGGCTCTACGAGCAGTACTTC
CASSIASGGLYEQYF
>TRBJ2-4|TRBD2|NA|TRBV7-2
TGTGCCAGCAGCTTAGCGGGGGGGATGAACATTCAGTACTTC
CASSLAGGMNIQYF
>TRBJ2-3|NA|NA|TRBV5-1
TGCGCCAGCAGCTCCCCAGCGGAGGACCCCACAGATACGCAGTATTTT
CASSSPAEDPTDTQYF
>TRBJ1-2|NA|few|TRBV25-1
TGTGCCAGCAGTGAATCCGGGACGGTGAGCGCCGGCTATGGCTACACCTTC
CASSESGTVSAGYGYTF
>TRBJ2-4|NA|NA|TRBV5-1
TGCACCAGCAGCTGGGGGAACTTTGACACCAAAAACATTCAGTACTTC
CTSSWGNFDTKNIQYF
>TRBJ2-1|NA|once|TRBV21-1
TGTGCCAGCAGCCCACGTCCCAGGCCCCCAAGCTCCTACAATGAGCAGTTCTTC
CASSPRPRPPSSYNEQFF
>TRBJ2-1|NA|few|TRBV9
TGTGCCAGCAGCGGGCCTATACAGGGCCACAATGAGCAGTTCTTC
CASSGPIQGHNEQFF
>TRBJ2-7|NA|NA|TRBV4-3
TGCGCCAGCAGCCAGAGGAGGGGGGGCGCCTACGAGCAGTACTTC
CASSQRRGGAYEQYF
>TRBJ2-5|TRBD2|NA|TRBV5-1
TGCGCCAGCAGCCCCGCGGCGGGGGTGGAGACCCAGTACTTC
CASSPAAGVETQYF
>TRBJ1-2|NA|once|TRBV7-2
TGTGCCAGCAGCTTAGCGCAACGGGGTTTAGGGGGCTACACCTTC
CASSLAQRGLGGYTF
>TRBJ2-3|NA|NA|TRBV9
TGTGCCAGCAGCGAGGGACTCACAGATACGCAGTATTTT
CASSEGLTDTQYF
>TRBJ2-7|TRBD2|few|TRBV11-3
TGTGCCAGCAGCTTAGCCCCTCGGACTAGTGATGAGCAGTACTTC
CASSLAPRTSDEQYF
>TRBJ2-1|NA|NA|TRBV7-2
TGTGCCAGCAGCTTACAGAAATATTACAATGAGCAGTTCTTC
CASSLQKYYNEQFF
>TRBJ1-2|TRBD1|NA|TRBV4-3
TGCGCCAGCAGCCAAGGGGACAGGGTACACTATGGCTACACCTTC
CASSQGDRVHYGYTF
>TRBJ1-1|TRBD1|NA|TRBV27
TGTGCCAGCAGTTCCCTCGTGCAGGGGGCAGGTCTCGCTGAAGCTTTCTTT
CASSSLVQGAGLAEAFF
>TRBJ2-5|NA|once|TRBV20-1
TGCAGTGCTAGAGAGCCAGGCCCTGTCTCCCAGTACTTC
CSAREPGPVSQYF
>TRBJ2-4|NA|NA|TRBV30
TGTGCCTGGAGTGTTAGGGGTGCCAAAAACATTCAGTACTTC
CAWSVRGAKNIQYF
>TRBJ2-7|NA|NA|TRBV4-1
TGCGCCAGCAGCACTCGACTAGAGGTTCACTACGAGCAGTACTTC
CASSTRLEVHYEQYF
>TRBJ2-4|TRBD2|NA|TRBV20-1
TGCAGTGCTAGAGATCCCGCTATGACTAGCGGGGGATACAATGAGCAGTACTTC
CSARDPAMTSGGYNEQYF
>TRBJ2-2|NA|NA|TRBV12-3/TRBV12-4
NA
CASSLDSSYEQYFGPGAVGELFF
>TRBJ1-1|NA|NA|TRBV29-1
TGCAGCGTTGAACAGACAGCTATGAACACTGAAGCTTTCTTT
CSVEQTAMNTEAFF
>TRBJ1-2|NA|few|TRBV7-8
TGTGCCAGCAGCTTACCCACGCGGACTGCCTTTAACTATGGCTACACCTTC
CASSLPTRTAFNYGYTF
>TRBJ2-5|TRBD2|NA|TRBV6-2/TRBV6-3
TGTGCCAGCAGCTTAAGACTCGGGAGGCAAGAGACCCAGTACTTC
CASSLRLGRQETQYF
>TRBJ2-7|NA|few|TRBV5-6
TGTGCCAGCAGCTTTACAGGGAGGGACGAGCAGTACTTC
CASSFTGRDEQYF
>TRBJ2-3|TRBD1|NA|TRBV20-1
TGCAGTGCGGAGCCCGGGACAGACACAGATACGCAGTATTTT
CSAEPGTDTDTQYF
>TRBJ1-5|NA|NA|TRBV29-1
TGCAGCGTTGAAGAGGGCCAGCCCCAGCATTTT
CSVEEGQPQHF
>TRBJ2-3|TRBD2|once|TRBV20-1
TGCAGTGCAGCCCTTAGCGGGGAGACAGATACGCAGTATTTT
CSAALSGETDTQYF
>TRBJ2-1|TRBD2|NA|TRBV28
TGTGCCAGCACCCAGCTAGCGGAGACTCCCAATGAGCAGTTCTTC
CASTQLAETPNEQFF
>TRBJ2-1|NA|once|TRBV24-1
TGTGCCACCAGTGACTCGGGACGGTACTCCTACGAGCAGTTCTTC
CATSDSGRYSYEQFF